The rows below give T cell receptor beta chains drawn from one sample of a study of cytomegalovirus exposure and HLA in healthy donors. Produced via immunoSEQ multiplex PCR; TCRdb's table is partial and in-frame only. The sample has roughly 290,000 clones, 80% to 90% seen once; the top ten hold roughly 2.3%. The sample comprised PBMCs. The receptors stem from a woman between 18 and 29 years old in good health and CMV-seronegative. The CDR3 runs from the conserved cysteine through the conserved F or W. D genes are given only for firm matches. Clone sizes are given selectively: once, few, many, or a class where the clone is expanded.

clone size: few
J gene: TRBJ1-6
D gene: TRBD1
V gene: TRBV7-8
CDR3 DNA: TGTGCCAGCAGCTTAGGAGGGGGCCACAATTCACCCCTCCACTTT
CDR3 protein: CASSLGGGHNSPLHF

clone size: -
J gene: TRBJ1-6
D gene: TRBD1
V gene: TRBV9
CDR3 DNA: TGTGCCAGCAGCGTAGGACAGGGTAATTCACCCCTCCACTTT
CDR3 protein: CASSVGQGNSPLHF

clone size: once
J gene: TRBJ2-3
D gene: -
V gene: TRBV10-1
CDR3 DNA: TGCGCCAGCAGTGAGGACAATCGTTCGCAGTATTTT
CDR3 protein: CASSEDNRSQYF

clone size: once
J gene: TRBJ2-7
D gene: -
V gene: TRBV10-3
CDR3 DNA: TGTGCCATCAGTGAAAGAGCCGAGCAGTACTTC
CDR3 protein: CAISERAEQYF

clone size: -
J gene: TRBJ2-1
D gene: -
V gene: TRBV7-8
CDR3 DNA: TGTGCCAGCAGCTTAGTAATTCGTGATGAGCAGTTCTTC
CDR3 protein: CASSLVIRDEQFF

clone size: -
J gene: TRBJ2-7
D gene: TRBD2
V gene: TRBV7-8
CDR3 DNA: TGTGCCAGCAGCTTATCAAGCGGGGGGGCTTACGAGCAGTACTTC
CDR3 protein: CASSLSSGGAYEQYF

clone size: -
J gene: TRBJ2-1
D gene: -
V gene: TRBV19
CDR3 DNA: TGTGCCAGTAGTATAGCGGTGTGGGGGGGGGCCGCAAATGAGCAGTTCTTC
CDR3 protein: CASSIAVWGGAANEQFF

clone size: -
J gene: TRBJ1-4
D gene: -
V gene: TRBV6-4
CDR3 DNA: TGTGCCACCGCGTTGGCGCCCGTAGTTCCGCGGGCTGAAAAACTGTTTTTT
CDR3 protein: CATALAPVVPRAEKLFF

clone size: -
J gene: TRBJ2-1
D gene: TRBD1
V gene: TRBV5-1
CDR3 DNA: TGCGCCAGCAGCTTCCAGACAGGGGCCGGCGATGAGCAGTTCTTC
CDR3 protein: CASSFQTGAGDEQFF

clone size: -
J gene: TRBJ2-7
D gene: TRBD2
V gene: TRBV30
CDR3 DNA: TGTGCCTGGAGTGGGACTAGCGGGGTCCCCTACGAGCAGTACTTC
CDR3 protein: CAWSGTSGVPYEQYF

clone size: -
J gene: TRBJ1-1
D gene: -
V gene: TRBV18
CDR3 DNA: TGTGCCAGCTCCCCGCGAACAGGGCTGAACACTGAAGCTTTCTTT
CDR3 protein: CASSPRTGLNTEAFF

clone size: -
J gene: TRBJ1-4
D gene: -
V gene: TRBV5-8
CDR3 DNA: TGTGCCAGCAGCTGGGCCGCGACAAGGGAAAAACTGTTTTTT
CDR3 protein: CASSWAATREKLFF

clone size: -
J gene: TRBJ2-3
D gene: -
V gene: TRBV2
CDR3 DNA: TGTGCCAGCAGTCAGGGGTGGGCAGATACGCAGTATTTT
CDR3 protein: CASSQGWADTQYF